Listed here is a single T cell receptor (beta chain). This clone was seen just once. Which antigen it targets is not known. Qualities for individual bases were not recorded, and no much larger clone is one base off. This CDR3 is also generated by other DNA sequences in the sample. These data belong to a study of OX40 agonist ivuxolimab in advanced cancers. About the investigation overall: Ivuxolimab, which targeted the costimulatory receptor OX40 (CD134), was an agonistic, fully human IgG2 monoclonal antibody. Three dose-escalation patients achieved partial responses, one with hepatocellular carcinoma and two with cutaneous melanoma. The paper covers the monotherapy dose-escalation part of the phase I ivuxolimab trial, which included N of about 50 patients. Intravenous ivuxolimab was administered to patients every 2 weeks at six dose levels: 0.01, 0.1, 0.3, 1.5, 3 and 10 mg/kg. The dose-escalation cohort was roughly 80% male with a mean age of approximately 59 years, ranging from about 20 to 85. Prior anti-PD-1, anti-PD-L1 or anti-CTLA-4 therapy was permitted, and checkpoint inhibitors had been received by around 40% of dose-escalation patients. Of the approximately 50 dose-escalation patients, hepatocellular carcinoma was present in around 19, melanoma in around 15, renal cell carcinoma in 9 and head and neck cancer in 9. Peripheral TCRbeta sequencing aimed to test whether ivuxolimab altered TCR sequence diversity and caused clonal T-cell expansion. The full study reports these points: After ivuxolimab, more expanded clones were found on average in CD8+ T cells than in CD4+ T cells. The antigen specificity of the clonally expanded peripheral T cells was not determined. Clonal expansion of both CD4+ and CD8+ blood T cells was observed from baseline to week 6 at doses 0.1 to 3.0 mg/kg. Low levels of normalized T-cell clonal expansion were also seen in some patients who did not respond. Partial responders in the 0.1-3.0 mg/kg groups had among the lowest normalized peripheral clonal expansion, especially among CD8+ T cells.

The germline V gene supplies CDR1 SGHNT and CDR2 YENEEA. V is reduced by 2 bases and J by 2 bases, leaving a spacing of 7 bases between them. The CDR3 spans 13 residues, from the cysteine through the phenylalanine. Only the CDR3 region is kept as DNA, spanning 39 bases read in frame from base 1. To sequence the TCRbeta CDR3 region, genomic DNA was isolated from the sorted cells. TCRbeta CDR3 regions were sequenced using the immunoSEQ Assay. The immuneACCESS repertoire file appears here via TCRdb, limited to in-frame rearrangements. These files lack a portion of the clones; in checked studies, under half of the deficit traces to unresolved V genes, and the cause of the others is not known. A total of 70,000 or so clones appear in this sample, around 90% of them only once. The top ten hold about 11% of the sample. The trial excluded patients who had a history of autoimmune disease or were on systemic immunosuppression. In every dose cohort, peripheral blood was drawn for TCR sequencing at baseline, cycle 4 day 1, and cycle 7 day 1. The samples were drawn from a first-in-human, open-label, multicenter phase I dose-escalation trial of ivuxolimab. Adults with locally advanced or metastatic head and neck squamous cell, hepatocellular, melanoma or renal cell carcinoma were enrolled in the trial. CD4+ and CD8+ T cells were sorted separately from peripheral blood before TCR sequencing.

Sequencing used CD4+ or CD8+ T cells sorted from blood, obtained in a trial of the OX40 agonist ivuxolimab. The source of this sequence is an adult with an advanced solid tumor such as melanoma, head and neck, liver or kidney cancer. The sequence links TRBV11-3 to TRBJ2-7; the D segment cannot be called with confidence. DNA sequence: TGTGCCAGCAGCTTACTACAGACCTACGAGCAGTACTTC. It codes for CASSLLQTYEQYF.